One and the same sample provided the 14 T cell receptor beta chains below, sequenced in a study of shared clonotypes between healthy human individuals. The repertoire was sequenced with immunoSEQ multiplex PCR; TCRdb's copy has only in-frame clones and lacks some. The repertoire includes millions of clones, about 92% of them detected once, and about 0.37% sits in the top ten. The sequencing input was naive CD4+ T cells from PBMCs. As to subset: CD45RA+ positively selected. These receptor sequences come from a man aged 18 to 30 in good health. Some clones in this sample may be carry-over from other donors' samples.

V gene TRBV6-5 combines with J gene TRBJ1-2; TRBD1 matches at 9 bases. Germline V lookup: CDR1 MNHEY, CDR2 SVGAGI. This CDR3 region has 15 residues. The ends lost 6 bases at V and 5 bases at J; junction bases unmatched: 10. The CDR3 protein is CASRITGGAGYGYTF. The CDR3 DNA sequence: TGTGCCAGCAGGATTACAGGGGGCGCGGGTTATGGCTACACCTTC.

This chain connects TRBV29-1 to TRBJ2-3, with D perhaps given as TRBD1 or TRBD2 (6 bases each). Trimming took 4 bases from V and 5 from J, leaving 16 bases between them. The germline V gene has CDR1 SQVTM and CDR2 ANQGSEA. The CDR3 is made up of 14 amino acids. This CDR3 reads CSVVRGLRLDTQYF. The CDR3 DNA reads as TGCAGCGTTGTCAGGGGACTCAGATTAGATACGCAGTATTTT.

For the CDR3, the DNA is TGTGCCAGCAGCTCCCCCTACGAGCAGTACTTC. It encodes CASSSPYEQYF. V and J are TRBV13 and TRBJ2-7, with unresolved D. Trimming left V 4 bases short and J 2 bases short, with 3 bases between. In germline, CDR1 is PRHDT, CDR2 FYEKMQ (reference sequence). The length of the CDR3 is 11 residues.

CDR3 in DNA: TGTGCCAGCAGCCCTGGGACTAGCGACTACAATGAGCAGTTCTTC. Protein product: CASSPGTSDYNEQFF. This chain joins TRBV28 and TRBJ2-1; the match to TRBD2 covers 10 bases. This CDR3 is built from 15 residues. Germline V gene lookup returns CDR1 MDHEN and CDR2 SYDVKM. The V and J ends lost 6 bases and 3 bases, in that order; junction bases with no gene match: 5.

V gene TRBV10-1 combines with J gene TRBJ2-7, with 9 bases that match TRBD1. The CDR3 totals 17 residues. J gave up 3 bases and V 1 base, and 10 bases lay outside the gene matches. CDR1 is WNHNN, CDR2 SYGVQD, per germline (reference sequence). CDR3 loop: CASSELPTRTGVYEQYF. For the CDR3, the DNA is TGCGCCAGCAGTGAGTTACCAACCCGGACAGGGGTCTACGAGCAGTACTTC.

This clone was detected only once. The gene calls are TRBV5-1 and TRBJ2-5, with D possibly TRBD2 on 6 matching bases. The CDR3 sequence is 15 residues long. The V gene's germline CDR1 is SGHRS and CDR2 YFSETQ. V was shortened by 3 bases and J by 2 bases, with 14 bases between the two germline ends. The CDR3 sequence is CASSSQGGGQETQYF. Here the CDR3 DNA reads TGCGCCAGCAGCTCTCAGGGAGGAGGGCAAGAGACCCAGTACTTC.

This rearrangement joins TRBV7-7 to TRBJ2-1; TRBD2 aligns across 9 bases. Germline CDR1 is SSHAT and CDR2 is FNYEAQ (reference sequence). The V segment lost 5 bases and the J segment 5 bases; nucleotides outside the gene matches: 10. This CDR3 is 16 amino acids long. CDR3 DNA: TGTGCCAGCAGCGCACAAGCGACTAGCGGAGACAATGAGCAGTTCTTC. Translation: CASSAQATSGDNEQFF.

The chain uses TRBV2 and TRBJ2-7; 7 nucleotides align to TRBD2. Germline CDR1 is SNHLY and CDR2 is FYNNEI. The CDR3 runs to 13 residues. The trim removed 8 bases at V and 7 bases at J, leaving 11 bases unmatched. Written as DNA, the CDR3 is TGTGCCAGCGTAAATTATAGAGCGGGAGAGCAGTACTTC. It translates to CASVNYRAGEQYF.

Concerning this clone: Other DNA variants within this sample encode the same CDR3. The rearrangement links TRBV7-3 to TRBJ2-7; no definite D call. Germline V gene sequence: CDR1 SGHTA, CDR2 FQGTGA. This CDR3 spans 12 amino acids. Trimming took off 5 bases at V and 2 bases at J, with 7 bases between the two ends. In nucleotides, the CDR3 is TGTGCCAGCAGCCCTCCCGCCTACGAGCAGTACTTC. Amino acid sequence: CASSPPAYEQYF.

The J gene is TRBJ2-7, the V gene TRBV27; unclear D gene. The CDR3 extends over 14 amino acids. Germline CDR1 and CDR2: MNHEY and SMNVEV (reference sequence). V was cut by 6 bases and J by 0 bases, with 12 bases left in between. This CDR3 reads CASRRVSPSYEQYF. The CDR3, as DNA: TGTGCCAGCAGACGAGTATCCCCCTCCTACGAGCAGTACTTC.

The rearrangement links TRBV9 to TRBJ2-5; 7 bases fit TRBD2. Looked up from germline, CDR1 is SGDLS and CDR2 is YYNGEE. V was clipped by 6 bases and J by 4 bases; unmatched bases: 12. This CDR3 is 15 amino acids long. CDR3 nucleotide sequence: TGTGCCAGCACCCCCGATGGGGGGGGAGGAGAGACCCAGTACTTC. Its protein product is CASTPDGGGGETQYF.

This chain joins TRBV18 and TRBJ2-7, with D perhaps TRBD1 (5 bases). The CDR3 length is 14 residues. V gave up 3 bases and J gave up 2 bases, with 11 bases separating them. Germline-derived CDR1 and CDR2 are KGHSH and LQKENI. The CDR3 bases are TGTGCCAGCTCACCGGGGCCCGAGCCCTACGAGCAGTACTTC. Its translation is CASSPGPEPYEQYF.

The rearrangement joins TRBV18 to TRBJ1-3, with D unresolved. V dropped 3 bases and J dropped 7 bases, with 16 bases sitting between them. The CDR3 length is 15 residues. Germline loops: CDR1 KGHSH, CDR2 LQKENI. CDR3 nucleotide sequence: TGTGCCAGCTCACCGTCGGTTGTGGTTTTGAACACCATATATTTT. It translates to CASSPSVVVLNTIYF.

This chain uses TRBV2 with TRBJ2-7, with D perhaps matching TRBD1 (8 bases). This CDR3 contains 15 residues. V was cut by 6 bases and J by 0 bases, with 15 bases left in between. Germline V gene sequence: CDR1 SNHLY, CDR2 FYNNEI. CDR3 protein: CASRDYRGGSYEQYF. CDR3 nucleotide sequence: TGTGCCAGCAGGGACTACAGGGGGGGCTCCTACGAGCAGTACTTC. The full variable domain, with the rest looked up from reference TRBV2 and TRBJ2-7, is EPEVTQTPSHQVTQMGQEVILRCVPISNHLYFYWYRQILGQKVEFLVSFYNNEISEKSEIFDDQFSVERPDGSNFTLKIRSTKLEDSAMYFCASRDYRGGSYEQYFGPGTRLTVT.